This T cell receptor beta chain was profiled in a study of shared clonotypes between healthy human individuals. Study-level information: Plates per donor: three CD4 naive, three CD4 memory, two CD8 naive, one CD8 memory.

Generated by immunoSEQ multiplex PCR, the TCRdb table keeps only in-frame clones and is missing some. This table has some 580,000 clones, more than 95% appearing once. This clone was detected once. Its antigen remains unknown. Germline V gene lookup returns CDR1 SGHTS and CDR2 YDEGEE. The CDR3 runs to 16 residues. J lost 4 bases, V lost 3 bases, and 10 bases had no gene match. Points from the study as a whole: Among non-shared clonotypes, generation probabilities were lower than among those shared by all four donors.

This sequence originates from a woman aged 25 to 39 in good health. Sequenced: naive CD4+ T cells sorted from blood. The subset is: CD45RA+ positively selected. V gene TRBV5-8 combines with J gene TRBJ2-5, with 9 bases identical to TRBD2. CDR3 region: CASSSGASGIGETQYF. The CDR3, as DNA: TGTGCCAGCAGCTCGGGGGCTAGCGGGATAGGAGAGACCCAGTACTTC.